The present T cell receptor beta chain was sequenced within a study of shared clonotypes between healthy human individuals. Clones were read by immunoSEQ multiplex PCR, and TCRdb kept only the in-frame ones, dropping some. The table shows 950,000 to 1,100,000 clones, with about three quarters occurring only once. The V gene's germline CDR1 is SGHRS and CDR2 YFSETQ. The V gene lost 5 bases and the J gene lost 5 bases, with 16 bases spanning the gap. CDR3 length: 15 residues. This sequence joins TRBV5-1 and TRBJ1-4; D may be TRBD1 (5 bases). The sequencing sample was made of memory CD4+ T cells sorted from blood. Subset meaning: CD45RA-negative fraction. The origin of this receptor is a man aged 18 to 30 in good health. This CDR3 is CASRLMGQGNEKLFF. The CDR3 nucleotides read TGCGCCAGCAGGTTAATGGGCCAGGGCAATGAAAAACTGTTTTTT.